This TCR beta chain was recorded in a study of blood T cell repertoires in COVID-19. Across the study: There were acute and convalescent COVID-19 samples, and they came from the United States, Italy and Spain.

V shed 8 bases, J shed 1 base, and the junction held 4 bases outside the gene matches. Germline CDR1 and CDR2: SGHAT and FQDESV (reference sequence). This CDR3 region has 13 residues. Methods used by the authors: Amplification of reference gene primers provided the estimated nucleated cell counts. Some clones are missing from TCRdb's copy, which holds only in-frame ones; the method was immunoSEQ multiplex PCR. The V and J calls and the clone size are those of that table, but D and trimming were determined from the DNA. The repertoire holds over 85,000 clones, with more than 75% as singletons. The TCR originated in a woman of 80 years or more with acute or convalescent COVID-19. This chain links TRBV11-1 with TRBJ1-1, with TRBD1 matching 7 bases. Source material: peripheral blood. The CDR3 loop reads CASQTGRNTEAFF. As DNA, the CDR3 is TGTGCCAGCCAGACAGGGAGGAACACTGAAGCTTTCTTT.